The 16 T cell receptor beta chains below were found in one sample sequenced in a study of CD8 T cells in ankylosing spondylitis. TCRdb fed the 5' RACE reads into MiXCR, producing one record per CDR3 protein. Seen here are approximately 150,000 distinct CDR3 sequences, around a third observed once, and the top ten hold 4.5% to 6%. The sample taken for sequencing was synovial fluid, either unsorted or a sorted T cell fraction (not recorded which). The receptors derive from a male donor with ankylosing spondylitis.

The chain couples TRBV30 to TRBJ1-1; tentatively, D is TRBD1 (6 bases). Trimming pared 2 bases from V and 7 bases from J, leaving 17 bases between. From germline, CDR1 is GTSNPN and CDR2 SVGIG (reference sequence). This CDR3 spans 14 amino acids. The CDR3 coding sequence is TGTGCCTGGAGTTTCGGAGGGGGTCGGGTTGAAGCTTTCTTT. It is translated as CAWSFGGGRVEAFF.

At least ten counts were recorded for this clonotype. This chain uses TRBV7-2 with TRBJ2-7, with TRBD1 matching over 9 bases. The CDR3 has 16 amino acids. Trimming removed 3 bases from V and 5 bases from J; junction bases left unmatched: 11. Germline V gene sequence: CDR1 SGHTA, CDR2 FQGNSA. The CDR3 DNA reads TGTGCCAGCAGCTTCCCCGGACAGGGGAAGGTAGACGAGCAGTACTTC. The encoded protein is CASSFPGQGKVDEQYF.

Many counts were recorded for this clonotype. The chain has TRBV18 and TRBJ1-2; the match to TRBD1 covers 8 bases. The CDR3 consists of 14 residues. Germline-derived CDR1 and CDR2 are KGHSH and LQKENI. Germline trimming cut 3 bases from V and 7 bases from J; bases unmatched to any gene: 7. The CDR3 sequence: CASSPETGVRGYTF. The DNA of the CDR3 is TGTGCCAGCTCACCCGAGACAGGGGTACGTGGCTACACCTTC. Full variable domain (rest looked up from reference TRBV18 and TRBJ1-2): NAGVMQNPRHLVRRRGQEARLRCSPMKGHSHVYWYRQLPEEGLKFMVYLQKENIIDESGMPKERFSAEFPKEGPSILRIQQVVRGDSAAYFCASSPETGVRGYTFGSGTRLTVV.

V usage is TRBV4-1 and J usage is TRBJ2-2; D is possibly TRBD1 (5 bases). V gave up 2 bases and J gave up 4 bases, with 17 bases separating them. Germline CDR1 and CDR2: MGHRA and YSYEKL. The CDR3 covers 17 residues. For the CDR3, the DNA is TGCGCCAGCAGCCAACCCTTTGGGGCTAGACGCACCGGGGAGCTGTTTTTT. Its protein is CASSQPFGARRTGELFF.

This chain uses TRBV12-3 or TRBV12-4 with TRBJ2-2; D is unresolved. This CDR3 is 14 amino acids long. Trimming cost V 7 bases and J 2 bases, with 11 bases left between them. CDR3 nucleotides: TGTGCCAGCAACGACCTCTCAAACACCGGGGAGCTGTTTTTT. Translating gives CASNDLSNTGELFF.

In nucleotides, the CDR3 is TGTGCCAGCAGTGAGGGGGCGGGGGGCACTGAAGCTTTCTTT. It codes for CASSEGAGGTEAFF. The J gene is TRBJ1-1, the V gene TRBV6-4; tentative D call: TRBD1 (6 bases). The CDR3 runs 14 residues. Germline values: CDR1 MRHNA, CDR2 SNTAGT. Deletions cut 3 bases from V and 4 bases from J, with 12 bases between.

Only a few counts were recorded for this clonotype. This rearrangement joins TRBV9 to TRBJ1-6, with 8 bases fitting TRBD1. The V and J ends lost 4 bases and 7 bases, in that order; junction bases with no gene match: 13. The CDR3 consists of 17 residues. Germline loops: CDR1 SGDLS, CDR2 YYNGEE. The CDR3 nucleotides are TGTGCCAGCAGCCCAGGCGACAGGGGCGCAACCAATTCACCCCTCCACTTT. This gives the protein CASSPGDRGATNSPLHF.

V usage is TRBV7-2 and J usage is TRBJ1-2; 8 positions agree with TRBD1. Unmatched junction bases numbered 8, after V lost 0 bases and J lost 8 bases. The CDR3 sequence is 15 residues long. Per the germline V gene, CDR1 is SGHTA and CDR2 is FQGNSA. CDR3 sequence reads: CASSLAFGQGLGYTF. DNA for the CDR3: TGTGCCAGCAGCTTAGCGTTCGGACAGGGTTTGGGCTACACCTTC. Full variable domain (rest looked up from reference TRBV7-2 and TRBJ1-2): GAGVSQSPSNKVTEKGKDVELRCDPISGHTALYWYRQSLGQGLEFLIYFQGNSAPDKSGLPSDRFSAERTGGSVSTLTIQRTQQEDSAVYLCASSLAFGQGLGYTFGSGTRLTVV.

This clonotype came up many times. The J gene is TRBJ2-3, the V gene TRBV6-2 or TRBV6-3; D is perhaps TRBD2 (5 bases). The germline V gene has CDR1 MNHEY and CDR2 SVGEGT. With 4 bases removed from V and 7 bases from J, the gap between germline ends came to 21 bases. The CDR3 length is 16 residues. CDR3 sequence reads: CASSSPRRGESHTQYF. DNA for the CDR3: TGTGCCAGCAGTTCCCCCAGACGGGGAGAATCGCATACGCAGTATTTT.

In regard to this clonotype: The junction departs from germline at one end; a sequencing error may be responsible. The rearrangement uses TRBV28 and TRBJ2-2; 7 positions match TRBD1. Per germline, CDR1 MDHEN and CDR2 SYDVKM. CDR3 size: 12 residues. Here the CDR3 reads CASSLFTGALFF. DNA of the CDR3: TGTGCCAGCAGTTTGTTTACAGGGGCGCTGTTTTTT.

The chain has TRBV9 and TRBJ2-3; TRBD1 matches at 7 bases. V lost 2 bases and J lost 3; bases outside the gene matches: 3. This CDR3 comprises 14 residues. Germline CDR1 is SGDLS and CDR2 is YYNGEE. DNA of the CDR3: TGTGCCAGCAGCGTCGACAGGGAAACAGATACGCAGTATTTT. Residues: CASSVDRETDTQYF.

This clonotype was seen only a few times. J is TRBJ2-6 and V is TRBV21-1; the table assigns TRBD1, which was not confirmed against the DNA. TRBV21-1 is a pseudogene segment. CDR3 length: 17 amino acids. The CDR3 region has the DNA TGTGCCAGCAGCAAGGGACAGGGGAGCTCTGGGGCCAACGTCCTGACTTTC. Translation: CASSKGQGSSGANVLTF.

The CDR3 loop reads CASSKREAFNEQFF. In nucleotides, the CDR3 is TGTGCCAGCAGCAAGCGGGAGGCCTTCAATGAGCAGTTCTTC. The rearrangement uses TRBV12-3 or TRBV12-4 and TRBJ2-1; 9 positions match TRBD2. Unmatched junction bases numbered 6, after V lost 6 bases and J lost 6 bases. CDR3 size: 14 residues.

This clonotype was detected a few times. The chain combines TRBV7-3 with TRBJ2-7; D is possibly TRBD2 (5 bases). This CDR3 is built from 14 residues. Germline values: CDR1 SGHTA, CDR2 FQGTGA. The V and J ends lost 2 bases and 10 bases respectively, with 18 bases between them. This chain's CDR3 is CASSLAGTEKSQYF. CDR3 nucleotides: TGTGCCAGCAGCTTAGCGGGCACCGAAAAATCCCAGTACTTC.

This clonotype has at least ten counts. The V gene is TRBV10-3, the J gene TRBJ1-5, with no clear D. V lost 10 bases and J lost 3, with 13 bases in between. The CDR3 is made up of 13 amino acids. Germline-derived CDR1 and CDR2 are ENHRY and SYGVKD. CDR3 loop: CATSGSLNQPQHF. The CDR3 coding sequence is TGTGCCACCTCCGGAAGCCTCAATCAGCCCCAGCATTTT.

This clonotype turned up a few times. The J gene is TRBJ1-2, the V gene TRBV2, with D maybe TRBD1 (5 bases). The V gene lost 4 bases and the J gene lost 4 bases, with 13 bases spanning the gap. Germline CDR1 SNHLY, CDR2 FYNNEI. CDR3 length equals 14 residues. This chain's CDR3 is CASSAGGSGYGYTF. CDR3 nucleotide sequence: TGTGCCAGCAGTGCGGGGGGGTCGGGCTATGGCTACACCTTC.